This T cell receptor (beta chain) stems from a study of T cell responses to AZD1222 COVID-19 vaccine. Study at large: It was second doses at about 4 or about 12 weeks that were pooled. Findings of the study overall: Elevations in Spike-specific TCR breadth and depth followed administration of two AZD1222 doses.

In the case of this clone: Its antigen is as yet unknown.

V was clipped by 6 bases and J by 3 bases, with 14 bases between them. Germline V CDR1 and CDR2: MNHEY, SVGAGI. CDR3 length: 14 residues. TCRdb's table, derived via immunoSEQ multiplex PCR, lists solely in-frame clones and lacks some. The table lists about 120,000 clones, 85% to 90% of them singletons. The source is an adult in good health. Sequencing used peripheral blood, obtained on day 0 of AZD1222 vaccination. This sequence joins TRBV6-5 and TRBJ1-1; possibly TRBD1 for D (5 bases). The CDR3 sequence is CASSRGSGDTEAFF. CDR3 coding DNA: TGTGCCAGCAGCCGGGGCTCAGGCGACACTGAAGCTTTCTTT.